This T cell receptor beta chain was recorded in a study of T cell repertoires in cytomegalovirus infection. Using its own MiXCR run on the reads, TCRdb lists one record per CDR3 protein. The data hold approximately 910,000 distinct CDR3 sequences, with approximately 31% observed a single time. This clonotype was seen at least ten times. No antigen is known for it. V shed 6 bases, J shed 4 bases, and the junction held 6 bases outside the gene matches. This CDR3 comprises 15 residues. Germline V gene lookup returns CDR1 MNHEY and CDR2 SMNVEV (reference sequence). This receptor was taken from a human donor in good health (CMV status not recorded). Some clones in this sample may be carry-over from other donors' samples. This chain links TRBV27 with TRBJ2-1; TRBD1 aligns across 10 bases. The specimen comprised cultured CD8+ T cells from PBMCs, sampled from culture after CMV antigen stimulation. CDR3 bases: TGTGCCAGCAGCCCCGGGACAGGGGTTTACAATGAGCAGTTCTTC. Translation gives CASSPGTGVYNEQFF.